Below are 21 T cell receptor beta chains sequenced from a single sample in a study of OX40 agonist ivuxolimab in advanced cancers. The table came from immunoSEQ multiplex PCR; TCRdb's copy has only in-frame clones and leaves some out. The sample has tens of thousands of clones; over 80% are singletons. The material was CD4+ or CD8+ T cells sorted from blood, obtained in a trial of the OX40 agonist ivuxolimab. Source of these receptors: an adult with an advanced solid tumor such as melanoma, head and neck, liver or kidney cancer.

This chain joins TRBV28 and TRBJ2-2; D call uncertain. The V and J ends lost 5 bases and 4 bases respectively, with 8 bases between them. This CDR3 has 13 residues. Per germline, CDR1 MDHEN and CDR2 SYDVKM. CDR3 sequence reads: CASSLKTTGELFF. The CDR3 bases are TGTGCCAGCAGTCTTAAAACCACCGGGGAGCTGTTTTTT.

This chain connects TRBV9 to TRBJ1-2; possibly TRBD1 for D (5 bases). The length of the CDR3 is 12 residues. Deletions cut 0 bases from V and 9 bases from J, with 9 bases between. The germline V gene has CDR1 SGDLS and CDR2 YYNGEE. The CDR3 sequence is CASSVDPGRYTF. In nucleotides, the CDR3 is TGTGCCAGCAGCGTAGATCCGGGGCGCTACACCTTC.

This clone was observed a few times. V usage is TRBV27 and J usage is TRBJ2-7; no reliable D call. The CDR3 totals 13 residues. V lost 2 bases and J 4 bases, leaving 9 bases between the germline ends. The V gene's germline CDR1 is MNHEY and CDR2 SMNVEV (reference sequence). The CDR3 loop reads CASSLGSMYEQYF. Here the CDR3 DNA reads TGTGCCAGCAGTTTAGGGTCGATGTACGAGCAGTACTTC.

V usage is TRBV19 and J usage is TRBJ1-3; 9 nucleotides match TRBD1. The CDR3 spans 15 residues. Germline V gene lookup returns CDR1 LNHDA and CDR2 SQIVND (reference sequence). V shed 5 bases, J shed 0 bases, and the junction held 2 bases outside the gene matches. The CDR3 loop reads CASSVQGASGNTIYF. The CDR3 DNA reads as TGTGCCAGTAGTGTACAGGGGGCCTCTGGAAACACCATATATTTT.

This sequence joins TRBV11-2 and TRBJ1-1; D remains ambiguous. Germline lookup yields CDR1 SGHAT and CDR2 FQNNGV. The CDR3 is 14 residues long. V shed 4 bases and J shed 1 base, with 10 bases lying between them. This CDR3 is CASSSGFQNTEAFF. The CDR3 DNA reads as TGTGCCAGCAGCTCCGGGTTCCAGAACACTGAAGCTTTCTTT.

The CDR3 nucleotides read TGTGCCAGCAGCGTAGGGGTGGGTAGCGGGTTCTACGAGCAGTACTTC. Its protein is CASSVGVGSGFYEQYF. The chain employs TRBV9 and TRBJ2-7; 7 bases line up with TRBD2. CDR3 size: 16 residues. J was trimmed by 3 bases and V by 0 bases; bases with no gene match: 9. Germline lookup yields CDR1 SGDLS and CDR2 YYNGEE.

This CDR3 reads CASSLYEGAGSYEQYF. CDR3 DNA sequence: TGTGCCAGCAGCTTGTATGAGGGAGCCGGATCCTACGAGCAGTACTTC. V is TRBV5-5 and J is TRBJ2-7; D perhaps matches TRBD2 (5 bases). V lost 1 base and J 1 base, leaving 15 bases between the germline ends. The CDR3 has 16 residues. Per the germline V gene, CDR1 is SGHKS and CDR2 is YYEKEE (reference sequence).

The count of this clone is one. The DNA for the CDR3 is TGTGCCAGCAGCGCAGGGGAGACCACCTACGAGCAGTACTTC. It specifies CASSAGETTYEQYF. V is TRBV7-9 and J is TRBJ2-7; D is possibly TRBD1 (6 bases). Trimming cost V 5 bases and J 2 bases, with 13 bases left between them. This CDR3 has 14 residues. In germline, CDR1 is SEHNR, CDR2 FQNEAQ (reference sequence).

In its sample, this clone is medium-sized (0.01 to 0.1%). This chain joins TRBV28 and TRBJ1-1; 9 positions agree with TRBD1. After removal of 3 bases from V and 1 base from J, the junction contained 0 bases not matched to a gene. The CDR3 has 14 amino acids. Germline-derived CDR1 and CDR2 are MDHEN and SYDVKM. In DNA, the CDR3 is TGTGCCAGCAGTTTGGGACAGGGGAACACTGAAGCTTTCTTT. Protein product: CASSLGQGNTEAFF.

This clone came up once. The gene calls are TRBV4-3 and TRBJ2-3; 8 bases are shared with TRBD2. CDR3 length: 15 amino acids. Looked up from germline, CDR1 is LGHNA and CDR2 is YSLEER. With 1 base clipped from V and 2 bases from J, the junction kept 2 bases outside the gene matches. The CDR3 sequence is CASSQVAGSTDTQYF. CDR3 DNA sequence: TGCGCCAGCAGCCAAGTAGCGGGATCCACAGATACGCAGTATTTT.

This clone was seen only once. Here the CDR3 DNA reads TGTGCCAGCAGCTTAAGTTACGAGCAGTACTTC. It encodes CASSLSYEQYF. This rearrangement joins TRBV7-9 to TRBJ2-7; D is unclear. The CDR3 is 11 amino acids. From germline, CDR1 is SEHNR and CDR2 FQNEAQ (reference sequence). Trimming left V 2 bases short and J 4 bases short, with 3 bases between.

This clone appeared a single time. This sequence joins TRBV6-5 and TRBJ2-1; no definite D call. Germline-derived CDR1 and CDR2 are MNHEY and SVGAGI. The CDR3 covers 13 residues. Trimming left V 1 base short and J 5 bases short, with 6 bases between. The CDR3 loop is CASSYLGNNEQFF. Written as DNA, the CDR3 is TGTGCCAGCAGTTACTTGGGTAACAATGAGCAGTTCTTC.

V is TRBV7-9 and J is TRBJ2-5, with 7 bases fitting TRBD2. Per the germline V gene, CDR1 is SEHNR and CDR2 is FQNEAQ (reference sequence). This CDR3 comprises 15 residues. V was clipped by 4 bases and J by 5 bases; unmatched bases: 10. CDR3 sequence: CASSSTLAEGETQYF. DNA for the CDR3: TGTGCCAGCAGCTCCACTCTAGCGGAGGGGGAGACCCAGTACTTC.

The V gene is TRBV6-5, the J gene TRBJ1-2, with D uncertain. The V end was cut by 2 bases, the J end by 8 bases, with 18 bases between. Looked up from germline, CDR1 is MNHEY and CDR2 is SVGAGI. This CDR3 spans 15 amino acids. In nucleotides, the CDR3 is TGTGCCAGCAGTTACAGTGGGCAGGTGTATGAGGGCTACACCTTC. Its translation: CASSYSGQVYEGYTF.

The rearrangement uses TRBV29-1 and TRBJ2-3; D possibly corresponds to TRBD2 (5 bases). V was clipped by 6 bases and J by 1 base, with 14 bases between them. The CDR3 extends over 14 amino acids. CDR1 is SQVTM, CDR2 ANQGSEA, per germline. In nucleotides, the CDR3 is TGCAGCGTCACTCGGGGTTTCCGCACAGATACGCAGTATTTT. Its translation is CSVTRGFRTDTQYF.

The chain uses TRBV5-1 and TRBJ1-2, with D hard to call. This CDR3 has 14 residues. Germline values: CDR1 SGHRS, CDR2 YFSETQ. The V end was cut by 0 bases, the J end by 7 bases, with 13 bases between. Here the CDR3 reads CASSLETAYGGYTF. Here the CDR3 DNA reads TGCGCCAGCAGCTTGGAGACCGCTTACGGTGGCTACACCTTC.

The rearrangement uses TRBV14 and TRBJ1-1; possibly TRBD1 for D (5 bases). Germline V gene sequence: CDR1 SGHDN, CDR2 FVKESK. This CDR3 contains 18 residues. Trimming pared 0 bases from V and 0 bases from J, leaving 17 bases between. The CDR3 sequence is CASSQDVGGPLMNTEAFF. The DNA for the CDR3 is TGTGCCAGCAGCCAAGATGTCGGGGGTCCCCTAATGAACACTGAAGCTTTCTTT.

In DNA form, the CDR3 reads TGTGCCAGCAGCTTAGAAGAGGCCTACGAGCAGTACTTC. It codes for CASSLEEAYEQYF. The chain has TRBV7-6 and TRBJ2-7; D remains ambiguous. CDR3 length equals 13 residues. Germline values: CDR1 SGHVS, CDR2 FNYEAQ. Trimming took off 1 base at V and 2 bases at J, with 6 bases between the two ends.

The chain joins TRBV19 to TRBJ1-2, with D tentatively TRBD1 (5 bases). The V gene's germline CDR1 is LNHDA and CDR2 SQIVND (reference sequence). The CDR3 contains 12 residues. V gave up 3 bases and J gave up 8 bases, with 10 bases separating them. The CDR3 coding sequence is TGTGCCAGTAGTATCGGGGGGGTCGGCTACACCTTC. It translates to CASSIGGVGYTF.

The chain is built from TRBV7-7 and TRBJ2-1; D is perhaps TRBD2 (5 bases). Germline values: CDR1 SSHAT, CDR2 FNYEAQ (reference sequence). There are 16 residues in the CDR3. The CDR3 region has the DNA TGTGGCATCCTTAGGCGGGTCCTTGGCTCCTACAATGAGCAGTTCTTC. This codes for CGILRRVLGSYNEQFF. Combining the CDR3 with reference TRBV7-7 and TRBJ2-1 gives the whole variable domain GAGVSQSPRYKVTKRGQDVTLRCDPISSHATLYWYQQALGQGPEFLTYFNYEAQPDKSGLPSDRFSAERPEGSISTLTIQRTEQRDSAMYRCGILRRVLGSYNEQFFGPGTRLTVL.

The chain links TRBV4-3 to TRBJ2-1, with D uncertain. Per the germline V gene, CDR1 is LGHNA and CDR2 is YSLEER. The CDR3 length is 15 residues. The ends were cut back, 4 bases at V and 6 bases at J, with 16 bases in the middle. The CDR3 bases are TGCGCCAGCAGCCCAGGACCAAGCCAATTCAATGAGCAGTTCTTC. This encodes CASSPGPSQFNEQFF.